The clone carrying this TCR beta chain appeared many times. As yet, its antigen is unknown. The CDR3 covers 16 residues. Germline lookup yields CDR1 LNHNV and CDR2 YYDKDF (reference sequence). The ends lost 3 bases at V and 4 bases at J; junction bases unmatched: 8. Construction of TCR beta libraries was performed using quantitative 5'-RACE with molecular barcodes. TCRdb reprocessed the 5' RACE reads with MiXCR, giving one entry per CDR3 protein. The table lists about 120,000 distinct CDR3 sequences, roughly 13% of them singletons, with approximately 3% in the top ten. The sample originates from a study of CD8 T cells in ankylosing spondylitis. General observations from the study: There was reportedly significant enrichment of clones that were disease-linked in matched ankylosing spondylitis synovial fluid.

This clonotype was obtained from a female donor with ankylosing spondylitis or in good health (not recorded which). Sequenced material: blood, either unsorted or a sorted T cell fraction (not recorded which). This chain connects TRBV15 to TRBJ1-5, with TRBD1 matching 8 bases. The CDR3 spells CATSSTQGGSNQPQHF. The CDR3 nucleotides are TGTGCCACCAGCAGTACACAGGGGGGCTCTAATCAGCCCCAGCATTTT. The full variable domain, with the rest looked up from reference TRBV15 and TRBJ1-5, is DAMVIQNPRYQVTQFGKPVTLSCSQTLNHNVMYWYQQKSSQAPKLLFHYYDKDFNNEADTPDNFQSRRPNTSFCFLDIRSPGLGDTAMYLCATSSTQGGSNQPQHFGDGTRLSIL.